The 3 T cell receptor beta chains presented below share a single source sample, sequenced in a study of T cells after posttransplantation cyclophosphamide. The naive gate required viable CD3+CD4+ or CD3+CD8+ cells with CCR7+CD45RA+CD45RO-CD95-CD27+CD28+ phenotype. The assay was immunoSEQ multiplex PCR, and TCRdb's table has in-frame clones only and misses some. The table has fewer than 40,000 clones, approximately 90% seen once. Material for sequencing was naive CD4+ T cells sorted from PBMCs. Source of these receptors: a woman aged 60 to 75 in good health, CMV-negative, and a related stem cell transplant donor.

The chain has TRBV4-3 and TRBJ2-3; D is perhaps TRBD1 (6 bases). The ends were cut back, 4 bases at V and 8 bases at J, with 10 bases in the middle. CDR1 is LGHNA, CDR2 YSLEER, per germline. This CDR3 has 12 amino acids. The CDR3 reads CASSLDSGTQYF. The CDR3 DNA follows: TGCGCCAGCAGCCTGGACAGTGGTACGCAGTATTTT.

V and J are TRBV14 and TRBJ2-1; 9 bases map to TRBD2. The CDR3 sequence is 15 residues long. CDR1 is SGHDN, CDR2 FVKESK, per germline. The J segment lost 9 bases and the V segment lost 1 base, leaving 7 bases of the junction unmatched. The CDR3 loop reads CASSQVSGRQFEQFF. In nucleotides, the CDR3 is TGTGCCAGCAGCCAAGTAAGCGGGAGGCAATTTGAGCAGTTCTTC.

The chain uses TRBV4-2 and TRBJ2-7, with 8 bases aligning to TRBD2. Germline V gene lookup returns CDR1 LGHNA and CDR2 YNFKEQ. This CDR3 region has 15 residues. V lost 0 bases to trimming and J lost 4 bases; unmatched junction nucleotides: 5. CDR3 nucleotides: TGTGCCAGCAGCCAAGATCTTCGGGGGGGGTACGAGCAGTACTTC. This translates into CASSQDLRGGYEQYF.